The clone carrying this T cell receptor beta chain came up many times. CDR1 GTSNPN and CDR2 SVGIG come from the germline V gene (reference sequence). CDR3 size: 13 residues. Trimming cost V 7 bases and J 3 bases, with 16 bases left between them. The data were obtained in a study of molecular identifiers for immune sequencing clone quantification. Libraries of naive CD8 T cells were made from roughly 18,000 to 920,000 sorted cells. They used 10%, 30% or 50% RNA. Preparation methods for the bulk TCR libraries were those previously described, with listed TCR primers. From the PCR reads, TCRdb called clonotypes with MiXCR, one entry per CDR3 protein. The data contain about 640,000 distinct CDR3 sequences, less than 20% of them seen just once; the ten biggest clones take up approximately 0.9%.

The chain employs TRBV30 and TRBJ2-7, with D perhaps given as TRBD1 or TRBD2 (5 bases each). This clonotype was obtained from a human donor in good health. Some libraries in this study had Jurkat cell RNA spiked in. The sample comprised naive CD8+ T cells from blood, with Jurkat cell RNA spiked in. As to subset: FACS-sorted CD8+CD4-CCR7+CD45RA+ naive T cells. The CDR3 bases are TGTGCCTTGGACACGGGGACCGGCTACGAGCAGTACTTC. Its translation is CALDTGTGYEQYF.